The rows below give T cell receptor beta chains drawn from one sample of a study of cytomegalovirus exposure and HLA in healthy donors. Clones were read by immunoSEQ multiplex PCR, and TCRdb kept only the in-frame ones, dropping some. The profile shows about 160,000 clones, about 85% of them singletons. Sequenced sample: PBMCs. Source of these receptors: a man aged 18-30 years in good health and CMV-seropositive. Both conserved end residues are part of each CDR3. A D gene is named only where the DNA matches it firmly. Some rows have no size entry. The others give once, few or many, or a class for an expanded clone.

v_gene: TRBV7-2
d_gene: .
j_gene: TRBJ2-1
len: 14
abundance: .
CDR3aa: CASSSHLRGDEQFF
CDR3nt: TGTGCCAGCAGCTCGCATCTCAGGGGCGATGAGCAGTTCTTC

v_gene: TRBV6-5
d_gene: .
j_gene: TRBJ2-2
len: 12
abundance: once
CDR3aa: CASRQGSGELFF
CDR3nt: TGTGCCAGCAGGCAGGGTAGCGGGGAGCTGTTTTTT

v_gene: TRBV7-2
d_gene: .
j_gene: TRBJ2-7
len: 13
abundance: .
CDR3aa: CASSLRGGGEQYF
CDR3nt: TGTGCCAGCAGCTTAAGAGGGGGTGGCGAGCAGTACTTC

v_gene: TRBV27
d_gene: .
j_gene: TRBJ1-4
len: 14
abundance: .
CDR3aa: CASGPTASNEKLFF
CDR3nt: TGTGCCAGCGGACCGACAGCCTCTAATGAAAAACTGTTTTTT

v_gene: TRBV2
d_gene: TRBD2
j_gene: TRBJ2-4
len: 17
abundance: .
CDR3aa: CASSELAGTLAKNSQYF
CDR3nt: TGTGCCAGCAGTGAACTAGCGGGGACTTTAGCCAAAAACAGTCAGTACTTC

v_gene: TRBV7-8
d_gene: .
j_gene: TRBJ1-1
len: 14
abundance: few
CDR3aa: CASSPVGGETEAFF
CDR3nt: TGTGCCAGCAGCCCAGTGGGCGGGGAGACTGAAGCTTTCTTT

v_gene: TRBV4-1
d_gene: TRBD1
j_gene: TRBJ1-6
len: 15
abundance: .
CDR3aa: CASSQEGQGNSPLHF
CDR3nt: TGCGCCAGCAGCCAAGAAGGACAGGGTAATTCACCCCTCCACTTT

v_gene: TRBV11-2
d_gene: .
j_gene: TRBJ2-6
len: 15
abundance: .
CDR3aa: CASSQAFAGANVLTF
CDR3nt: TGTGCCAGCAGCCAAGCCTTTGCTGGGGCCAACGTCCTGACTTTC

v_gene: TRBV6-5
d_gene: .
j_gene: TRBJ2-1
len: 14
abundance: once
CDR3aa: CASSYSKQFNEQFF
CDR3nt: TGTGCCAGCAGTTACTCGAAACAGTTTAATGAGCAGTTCTTC

v_gene: TRBV5-1
d_gene: .
j_gene: TRBJ2-2
len: 15
abundance: once
CDR3aa: CASSLGQGTPGELFF
CDR3nt: TGCGCCAGCAGCTTGGGTCAGGGGACCCCCGGGGAGCTGTTTTTT

v_gene: TRBV7-8
d_gene: .
j_gene: TRBJ1-1
len: 14
abundance: .
CDR3aa: CASSEATTVTEAFF
CDR3nt: TGTGCCAGCAGCGAGGCGACGACTGTCACTGAAGCTTTCTTT

v_gene: TRBV5-4
d_gene: .
j_gene: TRBJ1-3
len: 16
abundance: .
CDR3aa: CASSQFGYVSGNTIYF
CDR3nt: TGTGCCAGCAGCCAATTCGGGTACGTCTCTGGAAACACCATATATTTT

v_gene: TRBV6-1
d_gene: .
j_gene: TRBJ1-2
len: 14
abundance: .
CDR3aa: CASSEYGQAYGYTF
CDR3nt: TGTGCCAGCAGTGAATATGGGCAGGCCTATGGCTACACCTTC

v_gene: TRBV18
d_gene: .
j_gene: TRBJ2-2
len: 16
abundance: .
CDR3aa: CASSPPGGTNTGELFF
CDR3nt: TGTGCCAGCTCACCACCGGGGGGTACGAACACCGGGGAGCTGTTTTTT

v_gene: TRBV5-1
d_gene: .
j_gene: TRBJ1-1
len: 11
abundance: .
CDR3aa: CASRGETEAFF
CDR3nt: TGCGCCAGCAGAGGGGAAACTGAAGCTTTCTTT

v_gene: TRBV7-2
d_gene: .
j_gene: TRBJ2-7
len: 13
abundance: .
CDR3aa: CASSSARTYEQYF
CDR3nt: TGTGCCAGCAGCTCCGCGCGGACCTACGAGCAGTACTTC

v_gene: TRBV5-4
d_gene: .
j_gene: TRBJ2-5
len: 13
abundance: .
CDR3aa: CASTPGGRETQYF
CDR3nt: TGTGCCAGCACCCCAGGGGGGAGGGAGACCCAGTACTTC

v_gene: TRBV6-1
d_gene: .
j_gene: TRBJ2-1
len: 9
abundance: .
CDR3aa: CASSNEQFF
CDR3nt: TGTGCCAGCTCTAATGAGCAGTTCTTC

v_gene: TRBV28
d_gene: .
j_gene: TRBJ1-3
len: 13
abundance: .
CDR3aa: CASSLAGLDTIYF
CDR3nt: TGTGCCAGCAGTTTAGCGGGTTTGGACACCATATATTTT

v_gene: TRBV18
d_gene: TRBD1
j_gene: TRBJ2-1
len: 15
abundance: .
CDR3aa: CASSPPDRAYNEQFF
CDR3nt: TGTGCCAGCTCACCACCGGACAGGGCCTACAATGAGCAGTTCTTC

v_gene: TRBV7-9
d_gene: TRBD1
j_gene: TRBJ1-4
len: 16
abundance: .
CDR3aa: CSSSLGTEVANEKLFF
CDR3nt: TGTTCCAGCAGCTTAGGGACAGAGGTGGCTAATGAAAAACTGTTTTTT

v_gene: TRBV29-1
d_gene: TRBD2
j_gene: TRBJ2-7
len: 13
abundance: .
CDR3aa: CSVGTSGGYEQYF
CDR3nt: TGCAGCGTTGGAACTAGCGGGGGCTACGAGCAGTACTTC

v_gene: TRBV7-2
d_gene: TRBD1
j_gene: TRBJ1-6
len: 17
abundance: .
CDR3aa: CASSLVGDRGRDSPLHF
CDR3nt: TGTGCCAGCAGCTTAGTTGGGGACAGGGGGCGGGATTCACCCCTCCACTTT

v_gene: TRBV11-2
d_gene: .
j_gene: TRBJ2-7
len: 12
abundance: .
CDR3aa: CASSLDSHEQYF
CDR3nt: TGTGCCAGCAGCTTAGACTCCCACGAGCAGTACTTC

v_gene: TRBV5-6
d_gene: TRBD1
j_gene: TRBJ2-3
len: 14
abundance: few
CDR3aa: CASSYGQGTDTQYF
CDR3nt: TGTGCCAGCAGTTACGGACAGGGGACAGATACGCAGTATTTT

v_gene: TRBV2
d_gene: .
j_gene: TRBJ1-6
len: 12
abundance: .
CDR3aa: CASSVRNSPLHF
CDR3nt: TGTGCCAGCAGTGTCAGGAATTCACCCCTCCACTTT

v_gene: TRBV5-6
d_gene: TRBD2
j_gene: TRBJ2-7
len: 13
abundance: .
CDR3aa: CASGLSGAYEQYF
CDR3nt: TGTGCCAGCGGACTTAGCGGGGCCTACGAGCAGTACTTC

v_gene: TRBV30
d_gene: TRBD1
j_gene: TRBJ1-1
len: 14
abundance: .
CDR3aa: CAWTGQGENTEAFF
CDR3nt: TGTGCCTGGACGGGACAGGGAGAAAACACTGAAGCTTTCTTT

v_gene: TRBV6-6
d_gene: TRBD2
j_gene: TRBJ2-5
len: 16
abundance: few
CDR3aa: CASSYSGGGMQETQYF
CDR3nt: TGTGCCAGCAGTTACTCTGGGGGGGGGATGCAAGAGACCCAGTACTTC

v_gene: TRBV30
d_gene: .
j_gene: TRBJ2-5
len: 15
abundance: .
CDR3aa: CAWSVLASYPGTQYF
CDR3nt: TGTGCCTGGAGTGTTCTAGCGTCTTATCCGGGGACCCAGTACTTC

v_gene: TRBV5-4
d_gene: TRBD2
j_gene: TRBJ2-5
len: 18
abundance: .
CDR3aa: CASSLLGLAGGQQETQYF
CDR3nt: TGTGCCAGCAGCTTGCTGGGACTAGCGGGGGGCCAACAAGAGACCCAGTACTTC

v_gene: TRBV6-5
d_gene: TRBD1
j_gene: TRBJ1-2
len: 15
abundance: .
CDR3aa: CASSYSGTGHYGYTF
CDR3nt: TGTGCCAGCAGTTACTCCGGGACAGGGCACTATGGCTACACCTTC

v_gene: TRBV27
d_gene: .
j_gene: TRBJ2-3
len: 13
abundance: .
CDR3aa: CATYSGAGDTQYF
CDR3nt: TGTGCCACCTACTCAGGGGCGGGAGATACGCAGTATTTT

v_gene: TRBV9
d_gene: .
j_gene: TRBJ2-2
len: 14
abundance: .
CDR3aa: CASNPTGFTGELFF
CDR3nt: TGTGCCAGCAACCCCACAGGTTTCACCGGGGAGCTGTTTTTT

v_gene: TRBV7-2
d_gene: .
j_gene: TRBJ2-7
len: 14
abundance: .
CDR3aa: CASSSFVGGYEQYF
CDR3nt: TGTGCCAGCAGCTCGTTCGTCGGGGGCTACGAGCAGTACTTC

v_gene: TRBV2
d_gene: TRBD1
j_gene: TRBJ2-7
len: 15
abundance: .
CDR3aa: CASRKTWDRSYEQYF
CDR3nt: TGTGCCAGCAGGAAAACTTGGGACAGATCCTACGAGCAGTACTTC

v_gene: TRBV7-8
d_gene: TRBD2
j_gene: TRBJ2-5
len: 16
abundance: .
CDR3aa: CASSRAQRGGHETQYF
CDR3nt: TGTGCCAGCAGCCGCGCCCAGCGGGGGGGCCACGAGACCCAGTACTTC

v_gene: TRBV23-1
d_gene: .
j_gene: TRBJ2-7
len: 16
abundance: few
CDR3aa: CASSHRDRTGSYEQYF
CDR3nt: TGCGCCAGCAGTCATCGAGACAGGACCGGCTCCTACGAGCAGTACTTC

v_gene: TRBV6-1
d_gene: TRBD1
j_gene: TRBJ1-6
len: 14
abundance: .
CDR3aa: CASSGDRVASPLHF
CDR3nt: TGTGCCAGCAGCGGTGACAGGGTCGCTTCACCCCTCCACTTT

v_gene: TRBV13
d_gene: TRBD2
j_gene: TRBJ2-3
len: 15
abundance: .
CDR3aa: CASSQTSGATDTQYF
CDR3nt: TGTGCCAGCTCCCAGACTAGCGGGGCTACAGATACGCAGTATTTT

v_gene: TRBV5-6
d_gene: TRBD1
j_gene: TRBJ1-2
len: 14
abundance: .
CDR3aa: CASIRQGPGYGYTF
CDR3nt: TGTGCCAGCATTCGACAGGGTCCTGGCTATGGCTACACCTTC

v_gene: TRBV5-1
d_gene: TRBD1
j_gene: TRBJ2-3
len: 14
abundance: .
CDR3aa: CASSLEGGPDTQYF
CDR3nt: TGCGCCAGCAGCTTGGAAGGGGGCCCAGATACGCAGTATTTT

v_gene: TRBV5-6
d_gene: .
j_gene: TRBJ1-2
len: 15
abundance: .
CDR3aa: CASSFRAGDNYGYTF
CDR3nt: TGTGCCAGCAGCTTTCGGGCAGGGGATAACTATGGCTACACCTTC